This TCR beta chain was identified during a study of cytomegalovirus exposure and HLA in healthy donors. A multiplex PCR was run with 60 Vbeta primers and 13 Jbeta primers. Repertoires were generated with immunoSEQ multiplex PCR, while TCRdb's copy carries only in-frame clones and drops some. In the table there are more than 150,000 clones, less than 90% of which are singletons. CDR1 and CDR2 from the germline V gene are GTSNPN and SVGIG (reference sequence). The CDR3 is 14 amino acids. The rearrangement links TRBV30 to TRBJ2-5, with 11 bases fitting TRBD2. The DNA end favors TRBJ2-7, so the J call may be wrong. Specimen: PBMCs. This TCR derives from a girl under two years old in good health and CMV-seronegative. The CDR3 DNA is TGTGCCTGGACGAGACTAGCGGGATTAGCCGAGCAGTACTTC. Translation: CAWTRLAGLAEQYF.